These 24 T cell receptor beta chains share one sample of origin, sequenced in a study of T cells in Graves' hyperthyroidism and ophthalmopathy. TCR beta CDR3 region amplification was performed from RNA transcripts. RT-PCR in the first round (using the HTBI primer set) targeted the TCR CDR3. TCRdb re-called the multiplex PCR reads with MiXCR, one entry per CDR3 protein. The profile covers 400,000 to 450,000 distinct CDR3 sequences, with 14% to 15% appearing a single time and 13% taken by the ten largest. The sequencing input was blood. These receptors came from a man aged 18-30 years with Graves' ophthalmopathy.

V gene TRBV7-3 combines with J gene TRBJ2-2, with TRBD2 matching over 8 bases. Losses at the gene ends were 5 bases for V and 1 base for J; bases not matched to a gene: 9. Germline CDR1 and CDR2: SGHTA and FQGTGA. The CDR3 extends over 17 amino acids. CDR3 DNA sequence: TGTGCCAGCAGCCAGAACCCAACTAGCGGGAACACCGGGGAGCTGTTTTTT. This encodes CASSQNPTSGNTGELFF.

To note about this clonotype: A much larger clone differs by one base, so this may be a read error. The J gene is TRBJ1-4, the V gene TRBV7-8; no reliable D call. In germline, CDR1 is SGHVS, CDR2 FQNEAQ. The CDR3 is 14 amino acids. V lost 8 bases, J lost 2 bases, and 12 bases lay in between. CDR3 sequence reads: CASAPGWTNEKLFF. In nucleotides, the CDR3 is TGTGCCAGCGCCCCAGGATGGACTAATGAAAAACTGTTTTTT.

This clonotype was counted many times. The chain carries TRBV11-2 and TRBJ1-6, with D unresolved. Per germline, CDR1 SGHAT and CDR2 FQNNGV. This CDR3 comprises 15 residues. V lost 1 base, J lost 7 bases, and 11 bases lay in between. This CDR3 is CASSLGGFSNSPLHF. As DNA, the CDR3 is TGTGCCAGCAGCTTAGGCGGCTTTAGCAATTCACCCCTCCACTTT.

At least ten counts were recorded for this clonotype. Here the CDR3 DNA reads TGCAGTGCTAGAGGCGAGTTGCGGAGCCAAGAGACCCAGTACTTC. This translates into CSARGELRSQETQYF. The chain joins TRBV20-1 to TRBJ2-5, with D uncertain. CDR1 is DFQATT, CDR2 SNEGSKA, per germline (reference sequence). This CDR3 has 15 residues. The germline V and J ends were trimmed by 1 base and 1 base, with 13 bases remaining between them.

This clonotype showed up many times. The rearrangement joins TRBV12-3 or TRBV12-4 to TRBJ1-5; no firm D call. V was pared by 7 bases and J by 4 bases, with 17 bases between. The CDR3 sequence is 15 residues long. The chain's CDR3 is CASTQFEVRNQPQHF. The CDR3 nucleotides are TGTGCCAGCACCCAGTTCGAGGTACGAAATCAGCCCCAGCATTTT.

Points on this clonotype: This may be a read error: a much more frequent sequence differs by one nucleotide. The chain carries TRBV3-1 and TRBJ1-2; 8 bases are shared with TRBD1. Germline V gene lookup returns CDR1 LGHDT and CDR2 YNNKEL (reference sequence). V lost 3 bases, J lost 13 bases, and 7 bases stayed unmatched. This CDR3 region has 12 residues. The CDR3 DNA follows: TGTGCCAGCAGCCACCGGGACAGGAATTCCACCTTC. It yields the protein CASSHRDRNSTF.

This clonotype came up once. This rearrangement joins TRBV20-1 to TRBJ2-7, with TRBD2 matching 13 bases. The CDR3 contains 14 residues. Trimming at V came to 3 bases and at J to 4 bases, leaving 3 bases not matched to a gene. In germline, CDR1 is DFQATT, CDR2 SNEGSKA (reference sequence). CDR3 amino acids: CSASLLAGGYEQYF. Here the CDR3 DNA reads TGCAGTGCTAGCTTACTAGCGGGGGGGTACGAGCAGTACTTC.

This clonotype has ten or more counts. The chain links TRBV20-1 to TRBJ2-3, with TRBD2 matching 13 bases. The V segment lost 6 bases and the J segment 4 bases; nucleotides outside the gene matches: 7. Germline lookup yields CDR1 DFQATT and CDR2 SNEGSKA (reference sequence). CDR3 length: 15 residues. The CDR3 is CSATVTSGRADTQYF. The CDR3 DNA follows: TGCAGTGCGACCGTCACTAGCGGGAGGGCAGATACGCAGTATTTT.

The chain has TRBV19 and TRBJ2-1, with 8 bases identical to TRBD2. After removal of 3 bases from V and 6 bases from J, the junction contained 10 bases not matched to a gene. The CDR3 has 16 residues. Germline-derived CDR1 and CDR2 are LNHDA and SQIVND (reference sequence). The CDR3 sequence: CASSIGLAGRANEQFF. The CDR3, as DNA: TGTGCCAGTAGTATCGGGCTAGCGGGTAGGGCCAATGAGCAGTTCTTC.

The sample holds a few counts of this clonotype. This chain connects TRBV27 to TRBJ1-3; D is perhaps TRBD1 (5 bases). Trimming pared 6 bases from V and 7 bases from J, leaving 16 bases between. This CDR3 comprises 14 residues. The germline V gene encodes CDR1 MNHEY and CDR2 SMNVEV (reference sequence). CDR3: CASRPTGGGNTIYF. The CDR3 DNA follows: TGTGCCAGCAGACCCACAGGCGGCGGTAACACCATATATTTT.

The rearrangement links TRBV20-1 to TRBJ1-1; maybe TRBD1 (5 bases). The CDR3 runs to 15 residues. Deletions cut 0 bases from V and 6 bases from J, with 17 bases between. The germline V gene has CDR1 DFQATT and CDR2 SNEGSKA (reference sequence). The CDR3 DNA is TGCAGTGCTAGAGATCCAGGCAGGGCCCTCGCTGAAGCTTTCTTT. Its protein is CSARDPGRALAEAFF.

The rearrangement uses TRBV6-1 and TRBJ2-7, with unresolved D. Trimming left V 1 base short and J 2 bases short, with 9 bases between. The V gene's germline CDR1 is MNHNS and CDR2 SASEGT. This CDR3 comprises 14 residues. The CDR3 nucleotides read TGTGCCAGCAGTGAAGAGGACGGACCCTACGAGCAGTACTTC. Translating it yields CASSEEDGPYEQYF.

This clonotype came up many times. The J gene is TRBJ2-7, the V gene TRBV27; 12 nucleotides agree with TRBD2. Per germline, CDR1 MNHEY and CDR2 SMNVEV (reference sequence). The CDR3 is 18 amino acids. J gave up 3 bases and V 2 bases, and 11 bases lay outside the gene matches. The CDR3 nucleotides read TGTGCCAGCAGTTTAGAACCTCCTGGACTAGCGGGAAACTACGAGCAGTACTTC. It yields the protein CASSLEPPGLAGNYEQYF.

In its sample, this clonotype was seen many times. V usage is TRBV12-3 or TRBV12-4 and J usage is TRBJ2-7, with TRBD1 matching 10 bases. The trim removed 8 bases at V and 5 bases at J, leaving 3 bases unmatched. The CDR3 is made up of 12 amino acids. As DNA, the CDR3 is TGTGCCAGCGGGGACAGGGGTAACGAGCAGTACTTC. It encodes CASGDRGNEQYF.

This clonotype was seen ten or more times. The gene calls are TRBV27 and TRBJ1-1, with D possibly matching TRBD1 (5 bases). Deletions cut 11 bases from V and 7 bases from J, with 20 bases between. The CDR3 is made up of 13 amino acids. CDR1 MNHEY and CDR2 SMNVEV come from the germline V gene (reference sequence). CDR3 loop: CAGGEGWIGEAFF. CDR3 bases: TGTGCCGGGGGGGAGGGTTGGATAGGTGAAGCTTTCTTT.

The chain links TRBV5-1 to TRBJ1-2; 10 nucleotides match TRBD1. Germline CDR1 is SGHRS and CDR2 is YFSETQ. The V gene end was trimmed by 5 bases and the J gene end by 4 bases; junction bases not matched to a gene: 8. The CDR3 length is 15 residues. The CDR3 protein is CASRNPGQGSYGYTF. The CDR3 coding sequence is TGCGCCAGCAGAAATCCGGGACAGGGGAGCTATGGCTACACCTTC.

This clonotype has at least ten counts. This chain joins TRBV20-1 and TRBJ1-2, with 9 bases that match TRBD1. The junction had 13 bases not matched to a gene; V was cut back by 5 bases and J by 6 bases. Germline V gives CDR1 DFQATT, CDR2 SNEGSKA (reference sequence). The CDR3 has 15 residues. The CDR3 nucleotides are TGCAGTGCTGCCCAAAAGAGGACAGGGGCTCATGGCTACACCTTC. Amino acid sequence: CSAAQKRTGAHGYTF.

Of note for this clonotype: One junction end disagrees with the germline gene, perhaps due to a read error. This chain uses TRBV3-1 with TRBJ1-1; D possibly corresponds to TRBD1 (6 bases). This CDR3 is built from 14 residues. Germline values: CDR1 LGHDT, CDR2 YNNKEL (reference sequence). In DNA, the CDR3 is TGTGCCAGCAGCCAACAGGGGTATAGCACTGGAGCTTTCTTT. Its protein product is CASSQQGYSTGAFF. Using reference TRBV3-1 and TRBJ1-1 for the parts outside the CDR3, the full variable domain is DTAVSQTPKYLVTQMGNDKSIKCEQNLGHDTMYWYKQDSKKFLKIMFSYNNKELIINETVPNRFSPKSPDKAHLNLHINSLELGDSAVYFCASSQQGYSTGAFFGQGTRLTVV.

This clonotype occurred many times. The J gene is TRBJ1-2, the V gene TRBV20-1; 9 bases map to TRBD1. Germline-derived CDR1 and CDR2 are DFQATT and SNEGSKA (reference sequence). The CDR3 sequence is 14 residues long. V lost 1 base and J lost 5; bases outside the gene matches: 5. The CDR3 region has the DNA TGCAGTGCTAGAGGGAAGGACAGGGGTTATGGCTACACCTTC. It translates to CSARGKDRGYGYTF.

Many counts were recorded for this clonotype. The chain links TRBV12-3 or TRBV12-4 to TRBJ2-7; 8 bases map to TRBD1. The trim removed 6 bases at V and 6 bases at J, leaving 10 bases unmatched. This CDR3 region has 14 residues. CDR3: CASSPWDRLSEQYF. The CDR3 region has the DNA TGTGCCAGCAGCCCATGGGACAGGCTAAGCGAGCAGTACTTC.

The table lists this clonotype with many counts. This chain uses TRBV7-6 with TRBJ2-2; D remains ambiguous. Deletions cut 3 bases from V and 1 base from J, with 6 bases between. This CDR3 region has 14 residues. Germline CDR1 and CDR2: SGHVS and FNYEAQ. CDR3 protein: CASSFIRNTGELFF. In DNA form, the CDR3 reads TGTGCCAGCAGCTTTATCCGGAACACCGGGGAGCTGTTTTTT.

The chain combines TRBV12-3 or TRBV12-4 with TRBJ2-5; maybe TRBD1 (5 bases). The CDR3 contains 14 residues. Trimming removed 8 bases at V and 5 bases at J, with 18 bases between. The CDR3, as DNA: TGTGCCAGCGGCCCCCGCAGGGTCGCTGAGACCCAGTACTTC. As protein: CASGPRRVAETQYF.

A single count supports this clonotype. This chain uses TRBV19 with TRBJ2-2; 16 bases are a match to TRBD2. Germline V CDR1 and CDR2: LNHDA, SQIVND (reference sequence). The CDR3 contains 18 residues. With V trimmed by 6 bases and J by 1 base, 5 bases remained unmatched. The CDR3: CASRGTSGRARNTGELFF. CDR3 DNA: TGTGCCAGTAGAGGGACTAGCGGGAGGGCTAGGAACACCGGGGAGCTGTTTTTT.

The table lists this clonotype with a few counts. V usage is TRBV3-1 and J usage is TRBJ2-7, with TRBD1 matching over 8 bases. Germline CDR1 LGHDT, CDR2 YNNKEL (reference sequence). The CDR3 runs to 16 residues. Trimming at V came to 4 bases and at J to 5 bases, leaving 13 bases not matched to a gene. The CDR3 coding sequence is TGTGCCAGCAGCCCTTTGGGAGACAGGGGTGTAAACGAGCAGTACTTC. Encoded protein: CASSPLGDRGVNEQYF.